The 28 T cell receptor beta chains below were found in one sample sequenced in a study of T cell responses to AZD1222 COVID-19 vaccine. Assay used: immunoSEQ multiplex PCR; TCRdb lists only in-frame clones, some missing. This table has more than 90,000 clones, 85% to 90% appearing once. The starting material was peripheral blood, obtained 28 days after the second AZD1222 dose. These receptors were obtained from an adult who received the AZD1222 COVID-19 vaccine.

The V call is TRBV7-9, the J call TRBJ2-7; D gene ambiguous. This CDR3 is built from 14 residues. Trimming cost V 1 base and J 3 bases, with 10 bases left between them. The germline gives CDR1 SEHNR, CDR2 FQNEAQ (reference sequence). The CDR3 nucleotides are TGTGCCAGCAGCTTAGACAGCATTCTCTACGAGCAGTACTTC. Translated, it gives CASSLDSILYEQYF. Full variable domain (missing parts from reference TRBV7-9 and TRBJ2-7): DTGVSQNPRHKITKRGQNVTFRCDPISEHNRLYWYRQTLGQGPEFLTYFQNEAQLEKSRLLSDRFSAERPKGSFSTLEIQRTEQGDSAMYLCASSLDSILYEQYFGPGTRLTVT.

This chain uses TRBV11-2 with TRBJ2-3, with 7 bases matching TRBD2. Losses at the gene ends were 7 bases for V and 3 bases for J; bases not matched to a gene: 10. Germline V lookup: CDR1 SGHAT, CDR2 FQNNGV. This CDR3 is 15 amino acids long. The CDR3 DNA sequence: TGTGCCAGCAAAACTTTCGCGGGAGTGACAGATACGCAGTATTTT. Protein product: CASKTFAGVTDTQYF.

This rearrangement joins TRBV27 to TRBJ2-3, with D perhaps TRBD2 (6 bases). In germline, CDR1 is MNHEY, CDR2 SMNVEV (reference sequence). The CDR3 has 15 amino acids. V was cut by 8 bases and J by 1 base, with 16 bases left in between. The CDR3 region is CASGTTGVRTDTQYF. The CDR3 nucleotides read TGTGCCAGCGGGACGACGGGAGTCCGCACAGATACGCAGTATTTT.

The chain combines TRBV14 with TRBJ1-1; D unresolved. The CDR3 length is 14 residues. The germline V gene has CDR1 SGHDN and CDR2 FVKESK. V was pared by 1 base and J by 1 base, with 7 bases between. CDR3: CASSQVWGNTEAFF. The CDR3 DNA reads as TGTGCCAGCAGCCAAGTATGGGGGAACACTGAAGCTTTCTTT.

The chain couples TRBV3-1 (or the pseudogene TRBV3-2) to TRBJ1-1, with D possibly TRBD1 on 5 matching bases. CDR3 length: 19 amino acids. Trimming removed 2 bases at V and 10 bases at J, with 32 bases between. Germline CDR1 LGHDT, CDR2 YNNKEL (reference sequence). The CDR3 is CASSQFREAPLGWGSGAFF. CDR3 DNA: TGTGCCAGCAGCCAATTTAGGGAGGCACCCCTGGGGTGGGGGTCGGGAGCTTTCTTT.

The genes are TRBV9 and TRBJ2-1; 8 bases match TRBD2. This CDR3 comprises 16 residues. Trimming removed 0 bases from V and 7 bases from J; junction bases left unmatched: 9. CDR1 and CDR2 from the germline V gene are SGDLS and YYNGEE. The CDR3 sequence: CASSVAAGGPRNEQFF. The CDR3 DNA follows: TGTGCCAGCAGCGTAGCCGCGGGGGGCCCTAGGAATGAGCAGTTCTTC.

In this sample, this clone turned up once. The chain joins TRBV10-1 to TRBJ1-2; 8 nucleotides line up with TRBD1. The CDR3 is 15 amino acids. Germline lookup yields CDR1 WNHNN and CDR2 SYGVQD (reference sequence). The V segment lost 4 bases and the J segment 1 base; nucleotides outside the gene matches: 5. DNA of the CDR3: TGCGCCAGCAGTGGGGGGGACAGGCTTAACTATGGCTACACCTTC. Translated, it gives CASSGGDRLNYGYTF.

The CDR3 nucleotides read TGTGCCAGCAGCCAGGTCTCTTGGGCCCTAGCAGACAATGAGCAGTTCTTC. It encodes CASSQVSWALADNEQFF. The chain joins TRBV4-2 to TRBJ2-1; a weak D match, TRBD2 (5 bases). V shed 3 bases and J shed 5 bases, with 20 bases lying between them. Germline-derived CDR1 and CDR2 are LGHNA and YNFKEQ. The CDR3 totals 17 residues.

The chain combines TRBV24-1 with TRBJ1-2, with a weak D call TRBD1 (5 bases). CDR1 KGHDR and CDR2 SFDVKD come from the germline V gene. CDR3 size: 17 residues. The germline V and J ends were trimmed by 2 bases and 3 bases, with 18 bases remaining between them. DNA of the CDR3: TGTGCCACCAGTGATTCTGAGGGGAATCGGGGGGACTATGGCTACACCTTC. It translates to CATSDSEGNRGDYGYTF.

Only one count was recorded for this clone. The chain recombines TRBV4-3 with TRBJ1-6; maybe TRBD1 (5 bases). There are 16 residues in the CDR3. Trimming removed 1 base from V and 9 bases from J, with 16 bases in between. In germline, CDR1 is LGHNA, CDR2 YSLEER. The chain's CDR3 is CASSQGFRAGFSPLHF. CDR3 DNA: TGCGCCAGCAGCCAAGGCTTCAGGGCTGGGTTTTCACCCCTCCACTTT.

CDR3 DNA: TGTGCCAGCAACTCAAGGGGTGGGAATGAGCAGTTCTTC. Amino acids: CASNSRGGNEQFF. The rearrangement joins TRBV7-8 to TRBJ2-1, with D possibly TRBD1 on 5 matching bases. Germline V CDR1 and CDR2: SGHVS, FQNEAQ. V shed 7 bases and J shed 7 bases, with 14 bases lying between them. CDR3 size: 13 residues. The full variable domain, with the rest looked up from reference TRBV7-8 and TRBJ2-1, is GAGVSQSPRYKVAKRGQDVALRCDPISGHVSLFWYQQALGQGPEFLTYFQNEAQLDKSGLPSDRFFAERPEGSVSTLKIQRTQQEDSAVYLCASNSRGGNEQFFGPGTRLTVL.

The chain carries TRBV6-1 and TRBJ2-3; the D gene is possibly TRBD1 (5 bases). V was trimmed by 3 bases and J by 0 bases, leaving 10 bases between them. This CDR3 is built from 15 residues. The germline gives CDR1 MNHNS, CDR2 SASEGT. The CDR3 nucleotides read TGTGCCAGCAGTGATTTAGCAGGGAGCACAGATACGCAGTATTTT. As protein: CASSDLAGSTDTQYF.

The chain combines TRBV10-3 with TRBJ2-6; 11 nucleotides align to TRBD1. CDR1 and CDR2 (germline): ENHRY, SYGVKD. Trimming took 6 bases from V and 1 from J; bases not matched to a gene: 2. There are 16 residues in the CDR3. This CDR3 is CAISGQGASGANVLTF. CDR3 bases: TGTGCCATCAGCGGACAGGGGGCTTCTGGGGCCAACGTCCTGACTTTC.

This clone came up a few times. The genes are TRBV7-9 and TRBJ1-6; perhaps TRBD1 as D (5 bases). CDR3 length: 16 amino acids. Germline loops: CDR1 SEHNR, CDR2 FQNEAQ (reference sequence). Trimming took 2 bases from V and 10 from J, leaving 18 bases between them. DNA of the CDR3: TGTGCCAGCAGCTTACAGGCAGGGTTCTCTGGGTCACCCCTCCACTTT. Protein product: CASSLQAGFSGSPLHF.

The CDR3 DNA is TGTGCCAGCAGTTTCGACAGGGGGCTCGAAAAACTGTTTTTT. It is translated as CASSFDRGLEKLFF. This sequence joins TRBV27 and TRBJ1-4, with 10 bases that match TRBD1. The germline V gene encodes CDR1 MNHEY and CDR2 SMNVEV (reference sequence). The CDR3 has 14 residues. V lost 3 bases, J lost 8 bases, and 3 bases stayed unmatched.

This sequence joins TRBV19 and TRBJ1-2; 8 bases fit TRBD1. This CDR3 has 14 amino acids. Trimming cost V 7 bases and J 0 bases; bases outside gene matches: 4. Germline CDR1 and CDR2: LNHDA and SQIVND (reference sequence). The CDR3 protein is CASIGTGANYGYTF. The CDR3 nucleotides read TGTGCCAGTATCGGGACAGGAGCTAACTATGGCTACACCTTC. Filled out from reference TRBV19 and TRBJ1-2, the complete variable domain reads DGGITQSPKYLFRKEGQNVTLSCEQNLNHDAMYWYRQDPGQGLRLIYYSQIVNDFQKGDIAEGYSVSREKKESFPLTVTSAQKNPTAFYLCASIGTGANYGYTFGSGTRLTVV.

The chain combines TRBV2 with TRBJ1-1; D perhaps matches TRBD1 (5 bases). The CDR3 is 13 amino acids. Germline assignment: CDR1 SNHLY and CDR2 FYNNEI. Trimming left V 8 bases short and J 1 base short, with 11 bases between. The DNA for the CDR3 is TGTGCCAGCGGTCTGACAGAGAACACTGAAGCTTTCTTT. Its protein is CASGLTENTEAFF.

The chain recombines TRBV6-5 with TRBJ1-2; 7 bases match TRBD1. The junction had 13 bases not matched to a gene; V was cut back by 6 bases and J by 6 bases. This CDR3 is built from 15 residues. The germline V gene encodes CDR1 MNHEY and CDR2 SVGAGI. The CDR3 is CASRLFRGTGDGYTF. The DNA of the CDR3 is TGTGCCAGCAGACTATTTCGGGGCACAGGGGATGGCTACACCTTC.

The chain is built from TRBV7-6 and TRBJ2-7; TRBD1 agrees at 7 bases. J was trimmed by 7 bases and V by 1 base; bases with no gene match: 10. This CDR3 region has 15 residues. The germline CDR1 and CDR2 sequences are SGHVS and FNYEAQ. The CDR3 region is CASSLVGRGQGEQYF. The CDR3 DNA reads TGTGCCAGCAGCTTAGTGGGTAGGGGGCAGGGTGAGCAGTACTTC.

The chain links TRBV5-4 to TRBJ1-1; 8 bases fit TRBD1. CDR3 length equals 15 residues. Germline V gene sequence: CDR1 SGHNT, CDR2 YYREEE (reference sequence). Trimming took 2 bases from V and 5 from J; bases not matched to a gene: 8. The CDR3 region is CASSLPGQGKTEAFF. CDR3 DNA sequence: TGTGCCAGCAGCTTACCAGGACAGGGAAAGACTGAAGCTTTCTTT.

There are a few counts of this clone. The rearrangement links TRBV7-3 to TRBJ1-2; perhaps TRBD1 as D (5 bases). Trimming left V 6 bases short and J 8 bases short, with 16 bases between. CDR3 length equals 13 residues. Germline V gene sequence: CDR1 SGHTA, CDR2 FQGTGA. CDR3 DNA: TGTGCCAGCAGTCTCAGGGAAGGTGGAGGCTACACCTTC. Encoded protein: CASSLREGGGYTF.

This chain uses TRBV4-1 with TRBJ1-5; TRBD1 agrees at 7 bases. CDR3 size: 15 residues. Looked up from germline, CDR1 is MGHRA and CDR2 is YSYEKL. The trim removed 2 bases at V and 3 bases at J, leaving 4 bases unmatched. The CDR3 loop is CASSQFGQVNQPQHF. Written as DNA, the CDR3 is TGCGCCAGCAGCCAATTTGGACAGGTCAATCAGCCCCAGCATTTT.

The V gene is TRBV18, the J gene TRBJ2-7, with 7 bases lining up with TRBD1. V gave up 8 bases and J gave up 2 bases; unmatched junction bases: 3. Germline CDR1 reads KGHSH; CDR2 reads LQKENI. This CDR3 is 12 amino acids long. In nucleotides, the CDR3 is TGTGCCAGCCGGGACAGCACCTACGAGCAGTACTTC. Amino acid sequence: CASRDSTYEQYF.

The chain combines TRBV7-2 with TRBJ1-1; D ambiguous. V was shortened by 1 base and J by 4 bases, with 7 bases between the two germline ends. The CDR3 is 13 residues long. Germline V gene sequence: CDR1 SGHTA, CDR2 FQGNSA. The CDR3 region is CASSLGTSTEAFF. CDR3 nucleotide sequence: TGTGCCAGCAGCTTAGGGACGAGCACTGAAGCTTTCTTT.

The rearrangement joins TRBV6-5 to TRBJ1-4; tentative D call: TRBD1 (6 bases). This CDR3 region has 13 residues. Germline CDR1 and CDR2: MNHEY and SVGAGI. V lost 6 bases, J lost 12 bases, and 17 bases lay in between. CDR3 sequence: CASSGGQPGELFF. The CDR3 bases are TGTGCCAGCAGCGGTGGACAGCCCGGGGAACTGTTTTTT.

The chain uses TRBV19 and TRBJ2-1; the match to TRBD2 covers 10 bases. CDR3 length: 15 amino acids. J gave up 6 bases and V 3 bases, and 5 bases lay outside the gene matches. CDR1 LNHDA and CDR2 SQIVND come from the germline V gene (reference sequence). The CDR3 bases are TGTGCCAGTAGTATTGGCACTAGCGGGACCAATGAGCAGTTCTTC. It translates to CASSIGTSGTNEQFF. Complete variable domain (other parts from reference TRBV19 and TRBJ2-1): DGGITQSPKYLFRKEGQNVTLSCEQNLNHDAMYWYRQDPGQGLRLIYYSQIVNDFQKGDIAEGYSVSREKKESFPLTVTSAQKNPTAFYLCASSIGTSGTNEQFFGPGTRLTVL.

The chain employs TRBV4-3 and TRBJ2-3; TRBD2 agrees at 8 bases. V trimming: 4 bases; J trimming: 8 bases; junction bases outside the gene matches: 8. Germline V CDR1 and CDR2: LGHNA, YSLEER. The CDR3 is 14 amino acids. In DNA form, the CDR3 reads TGCGCCAGCAGCCGCCTAGGGACTAGTCCTACGCAGTATTTT. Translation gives CASSRLGTSPTQYF.

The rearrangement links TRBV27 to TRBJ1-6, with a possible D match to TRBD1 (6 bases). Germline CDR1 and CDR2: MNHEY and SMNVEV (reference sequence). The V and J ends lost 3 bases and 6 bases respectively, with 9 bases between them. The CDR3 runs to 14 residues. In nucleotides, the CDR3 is TGTGCCAGCAGTTTCGGGGGCCCTAATTCACCCCTCCACTTT. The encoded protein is CASSFGGPNSPLHF.